These 22 T cell receptor beta chains were sequenced from one sample in a study of blood T cell repertoires in COVID-19. The repertoire was sequenced with immunoSEQ multiplex PCR; TCRdb's copy has only in-frame clones and lacks some. The repertoire holds a few hundred thousand clones, with around 80% as singletons. What was sequenced was PBMCs or T cells enriched from blood (not recorded which). These receptors came from a woman aged 40 to 55 with acute COVID-19.

The V call is TRBV6-5, the J call TRBJ2-3, with D perhaps TRBD2 (6 bases). Trimming removed 8 bases from V and 5 bases from J, with 17 bases in between. CDR3 length: 14 amino acids. The germline gives CDR1 MNHEY, CDR2 SVGAGI. CDR3 residues: CASRTGGRKDTQYF. Here the CDR3 DNA reads TGTGCCAGCCGAACCGGAGGGAGGAAAGATACGCAGTATTTT.

This CDR3 is CASSSRRSGIYNEQFF. The CDR3 nucleotides read TGTGCCAGCAGCTCCCGGAGGAGCGGGATCTACAATGAGCAGTTCTTC. V gene TRBV28 combines with J gene TRBJ2-1, with TRBD2 identical over 7 bases. The V and J ends lost 6 bases and 3 bases, in that order; junction bases with no gene match: 11. The CDR3 spans 16 residues. CDR1 MDHEN and CDR2 SYDVKM come from the germline V gene. Complete variable domain (other parts from reference TRBV28 and TRBJ2-1): DVKVTQSSRYLVKRTGEKVFLECVQDMDHENMFWYRQDPGLGLRLIYFSYDVKMKEKGDIPEGYSVSREKKERFSLILESASTNQTSMYLCASSSRRSGIYNEQFFGPGTRLTVL.

The V and J genes are TRBV7-2 and TRBJ2-5; D may be TRBD1 (6 bases). The CDR3 extends over 15 amino acids. Germline V gives CDR1 SGHTA, CDR2 FQGNSA. The V and J ends lost 2 bases and 4 bases respectively, with 14 bases between them. CDR3 amino acids: CASSLTGQSPETQYF. For the CDR3, the DNA is TGTGCCAGCAGCTTAACAGGACAGAGCCCAGAGACCCAGTACTTC. Using reference TRBV7-2 and TRBJ2-5 for the parts outside the CDR3, the full variable domain is GAGVSQSPSNKVTEKGKDVELRCDPISGHTALYWYRQSLGQGLEFLIYFQGNSAPDKSGLPSDRFSAERTGGSVSTLTIQRTQQEDSAVYLCASSLTGQSPETQYFGPGTRLLVL.

V gene TRBV7-9 combines with J gene TRBJ2-7; weak D call: TRBD2 (6 bases). V dropped 1 base and J dropped 1 base, with 14 bases sitting between them. The CDR3 covers 16 residues. The germline gives CDR1 SEHNR, CDR2 FQNEAQ (reference sequence). The CDR3 loop reads CASSLDGGGVSYEQYF. The CDR3, as DNA: TGTGCCAGCAGCTTAGACGGCGGCGGGGTTTCCTACGAGCAGTACTTC.

The rearrangement links TRBV19 to TRBJ1-1; 7 bases agree with TRBD1. J lost 4 bases, V lost 5 bases, and 7 bases had no gene match. This CDR3 comprises 14 residues. CDR1 and CDR2 from the germline V gene are LNHDA and SQIVND (reference sequence). The CDR3 DNA reads TGTGCCAGTAGTGCTCGACAGGGTGCCACTGAAGCTTTCTTT. Its translation is CASSARQGATEAFF.

The rearrangement uses TRBV15 and TRBJ2-5, with D possibly being TRBD2 (6 bases). The CDR3 extends over 17 amino acids. V gave up 3 bases and J gave up 1 base, with 18 bases separating them. CDR1 and CDR2 (germline): LNHNV, YYDKDF (reference sequence). The CDR3 region is CATSRAGSARAQETQYF. CDR3 nucleotides: TGTGCCACCAGCAGGGCGGGAAGTGCAAGGGCCCAAGAGACCCAGTACTTC.

The V gene is TRBV11-1, the J gene TRBJ1-5, with unresolved D. Germline V gene data show CDR1 as SGHAT and CDR2 as FQDESV (reference sequence). Trimming removed 1 base from V and 4 bases from J, with 5 bases in between. The CDR3 has 13 residues. CDR3: CASSLERNQPQHF. CDR3 DNA sequence: TGTGCCAGCAGCTTAGAACGGAATCAGCCCCAGCATTTT.

This chain uses TRBV28 with TRBJ1-3, with TRBD1 identical over 9 bases. Germline CDR1 is MDHEN and CDR2 is SYDVKM. The CDR3 contains 17 residues. The V gene end was trimmed by 8 bases and the J gene end by 3 bases; junction bases not matched to a gene: 14. CDR3 DNA sequence: TGTGCCAGCTGCACCCGGGACAGGGTCTCTTTTGGAAACACCATATATTTT. This codes for CASCTRDRVSFGNTIYF.

V gene TRBV6-5 combines with J gene TRBJ1-2; TRBD1 is a possible D gene (5 bases). The CDR3 is 14 residues long. The germline V gene encodes CDR1 MNHEY and CDR2 SVGAGI. With 7 bases removed from V and 0 bases from J, the gap between germline ends came to 12 bases. DNA of the CDR3: TGTGCCAGCACCACGGGACTTTCTAACTATGGCTACACCTTC. Translated: CASTTGLSNYGYTF.

V usage is TRBV6-5 and J usage is TRBJ2-2; D gene unclear. Trimming stripped 6 bases from V and 4 bases from J, with 12 bases between. The CDR3 sequence is 14 residues long. The germline gives CDR1 MNHEY, CDR2 SVGAGI. This chain's CDR3 is CASSLSPSTGELFF. DNA for the CDR3: TGTGCCAGCAGCCTCTCCCCGAGCACCGGGGAGCTGTTTTTT.

The chain joins TRBV15 to TRBJ1-5; no clear D gene. The CDR3 spans 14 residues. Trimming took 1 base from V and 4 from J, leaving 8 bases between them. Per germline, CDR1 LNHNV and CDR2 YYDKDF (reference sequence). The CDR3 nucleotides are TGTGCCACCAGCAGAGGGGCAGTAAATCAGCCCCAGCATTTT. Translation gives CATSRGAVNQPQHF.

The V gene is TRBV7-9, the J gene TRBJ2-5; tentative D call: TRBD2 (5 bases). CDR1 is SEHNR and CDR2 is FQNEAQ in the germline V gene (reference sequence). The CDR3 spans 14 residues. The V and J ends lost 4 bases and 4 bases respectively, with 13 bases between them. In DNA form, the CDR3 reads TGTGCCAGCAGCTCCCCTGGACGGGGAGAGACCCAGTACTTC. Protein product: CASSSPGRGETQYF.

This clone has only a few counts. This chain connects TRBV19 to TRBJ1-3; D call uncertain. The CDR3 runs 14 residues. Germline CDR1 and CDR2: LNHDA and SQIVND (reference sequence). The V end lost 5 bases, the J end lost 5 bases, and 13 bases lay between the germline ends. The CDR3 here is CASSPGGSRNTIYF. In DNA form, the CDR3 reads TGTGCCAGTAGTCCAGGAGGCAGCCGAAACACCATATATTTT.

V and J are TRBV2 and TRBJ2-7; 8 nucleotides align to TRBD2. CDR1 SNHLY and CDR2 FYNNEI come from the germline V gene. With 7 bases clipped from V and 6 bases from J, the junction kept 5 bases outside the gene matches. This CDR3 has 12 residues. The CDR3 protein is CASNQAGAEQYF. The DNA of the CDR3 is TGTGCCAGCAATCAAGCGGGAGCCGAGCAGTACTTC.

This sequence joins TRBV7-6 and TRBJ2-7; tentative D call: TRBD1 (5 bases). The CDR3 sequence is 13 residues long. V dropped 4 bases and J dropped 2 bases, with 9 bases sitting between them. Per the germline V gene, CDR1 is SGHVS and CDR2 is FNYEAQ. The CDR3 DNA reads as TGTGCCAGCAGCTGGGGCATCGCCTACGAGCAGTACTTC. It encodes CASSWGIAYEQYF.

The chain joins TRBV7-9 to TRBJ2-5; no clear D. CDR1 is SEHNR and CDR2 is FQNEAQ in the germline V gene (reference sequence). The CDR3 loop spans 15 amino acids. V lost 1 base to trimming and J lost 4 bases, with 13 bases between them. The CDR3 here is CASSLETPLGETQYF. CDR3 nucleotide sequence: TGTGCCAGCAGCTTAGAGACTCCCCTAGGAGAGACCCAGTACTTC.

This clone was counted a few times. This sequence joins TRBV28 and TRBJ2-1; TRBD2 matches 13 bases. Germline CDR1 reads MDHEN; CDR2 reads SYDVKM. The CDR3 is 18 amino acids. J lost 7 bases, V lost 0 bases, and 9 bases had no gene match. The CDR3 loop reads CASSLWRGLAGSGNEQFF. The DNA for the CDR3 is TGTGCCAGCAGTTTATGGCGGGGACTAGCGGGAAGTGGGAATGAGCAGTTCTTC.

The rearrangement joins TRBV2 to TRBJ1-2, with D uncertain. From germline, CDR1 is SNHLY and CDR2 FYNNEI. CDR3 length equals 15 residues. The V end was cut by 1 base, the J end by 0 bases, with 9 bases between. CDR3 coding DNA: TGTGCCAGCAGTGAAGACCAGACTTCTAACTATGGCTACACCTTC. Its translation: CASSEDQTSNYGYTF.

The chain recombines TRBV6-5 with TRBJ1-1, with D perhaps matching TRBD1 (5 bases). CDR1 is MNHEY, CDR2 SVGAGI, per germline. The germline V and J ends were trimmed by 8 bases and 5 bases, with 15 bases remaining between them. CDR3 length: 13 residues. This chain's CDR3 is CASRPRGRTEAFF. In DNA form, the CDR3 reads TGTGCCAGCCGCCCCCGGGGGAGGACTGAAGCTTTCTTT.

This clone has a count of ten or more. The chain couples TRBV7-9 to TRBJ1-2; TRBD1 aligns across 7 bases. V gave up 3 bases and J gave up 6 bases; unmatched junction bases: 4. This CDR3 spans 13 amino acids. Per the germline V gene, CDR1 is SEHNR and CDR2 is FQNEAQ (reference sequence). The CDR3 coding sequence is TGTGCCAGCAGCTTTCGGCAGGGGGATGGCTACACCTTC. Amino acid sequence: CASSFRQGDGYTF.

The chain couples TRBV2 to TRBJ2-3; 8 bases are a match to TRBD2. The CDR3 length is 14 residues. Trimming removed 6 bases from V and 2 bases from J; junction bases left unmatched: 4. The V gene's germline CDR1 is SNHLY and CDR2 FYNNEI. CDR3 amino acids: CASRQAGATDTQYF. In nucleotides, the CDR3 is TGTGCCAGCAGGCAAGCGGGGGCCACAGATACGCAGTATTTT.

This rearrangement joins TRBV27 to TRBJ2-3; 9 bases map to TRBD2. The germline V gene has CDR1 MNHEY and CDR2 SMNVEV (reference sequence). The CDR3 consists of 14 residues. Trimming removed 6 bases from V and 1 base from J; junction bases left unmatched: 2. Here the CDR3 reads CASRPSGGTDTQYF. DNA for the CDR3: TGTGCCAGCAGACCTAGCGGGGGCACAGATACGCAGTATTTT.